Below, 26 T cell receptor beta chains from the same sample are listed, as sequenced in a study of CD8 T cells in ankylosing spondylitis. MiXCR, run by TCRdb on the 5' RACE reads, gives a single entry per CDR3 protein. The sample consists of about 36,000 distinct CDR3 sequences, more than 9.5% of them appearing once. Sequencing was performed on synovial fluid, either unsorted or a sorted T cell fraction (not recorded which). The receptor source for this set is a male donor with ankylosing spondylitis.

The sample holds many counts of this clonotype. The chain links TRBV20-1 to TRBJ2-2, with 10 bases matching TRBD1. Per the germline V gene, CDR1 is DFQATT and CDR2 is SNEGSKA (reference sequence). This CDR3 contains 15 residues. V trimming: 2 bases; J trimming: 5 bases; junction bases outside the gene matches: 5. CDR3 protein: CSARRGQGLTGELFF. Here the CDR3 DNA reads TGCAGTGCTAGAAGGGGACAGGGGTTAACCGGGGAGCTGTTTTTT.

The chain recombines TRBV7-2 with TRBJ2-3; D unclear. The CDR3 covers 12 residues. V gave up 8 bases and J gave up 2 bases, with 8 bases separating them. Germline V gene lookup returns CDR1 SGHTA and CDR2 FQGNSA. CDR3: CASGRSTDTQYF. Here the CDR3 DNA reads TGTGCCAGCGGGCGGTCCACAGATACGCAGTATTTT.

This clonotype appeared a few times. The V and J genes are TRBV5-1 and TRBJ2-1; TRBD2 matches at 13 bases. The V gene end was trimmed by 0 bases and the J gene end by 0 bases; junction bases not matched to a gene: 6. Germline V gene sequence: CDR1 SGHRS, CDR2 YFSETQ. This CDR3 has 19 residues. CDR3 in amino acids: CASSLVGLAGRCSYNEQFF. The CDR3, as DNA: TGCGCCAGCAGCTTGGTGGGACTAGCGGGAAGATGCTCCTACAATGAGCAGTTCTTC.

At least ten counts were recorded for this clonotype. The chain uses TRBV11-2 and TRBJ2-1; TRBD1 might be the D (7 bases). Germline V gives CDR1 SGHAT, CDR2 FQNNGV. V gave up 5 bases and J gave up 5 bases, with 16 bases separating them. The CDR3 sequence is 15 residues long. The CDR3 coding sequence is TGTGCCAGCAGCCCGCAGGGGGGTATGGACAATGAGCAGTTCTTC. It specifies CASSPQGGMDNEQFF.

The rearrangement uses TRBV28 and TRBJ2-1; 10 bases map to TRBD2. The CDR3 spans 15 residues. Germline trimming cut 7 bases from V and 6 bases from J; bases unmatched to any gene: 9. CDR1 and CDR2 (germline): MDHEN, SYDVKM. The chain's CDR3 is CASNYLSGRGNEQFF. The CDR3 DNA reads as TGTGCCAGCAACTACTTGAGCGGGAGGGGCAATGAGCAGTTCTTC. The variable domain in full, completed from reference TRBV28 and TRBJ2-1, reads DVKVTQSSRYLVKRTGEKVFLECVQDMDHENMFWYRQDPGLGLRLIYFSYDVKMKEKGDIPEGYSVSREKKERFSLILESASTNQTSMYLCASNYLSGRGNEQFFGPGTRLTVL.

The chain carries TRBV7-2 and TRBJ2-5; 10 bases align to TRBD2. Germline V gene lookup returns CDR1 SGHTA and CDR2 FQGNSA. The CDR3 loop spans 14 amino acids. The junction had 7 bases not matched to a gene; V was cut back by 5 bases and J by 7 bases. The CDR3 DNA follows: TGTGCCAGCAGCCCCTTAGCGGGAGGAACGACCCAGTACTTC. As protein: CASSPLAGGTTQYF.

This chain joins TRBV4-1 and TRBJ2-1; TRBD2 agrees at 8 bases. The CDR3 is 16 residues long. The germline V gene has CDR1 MGHRA and CDR2 YSYEKL. The trim removed 3 bases at V and 4 bases at J, leaving 8 bases unmatched. The CDR3 DNA follows: TGCGCCAGCAGCCATTTCGGGAGGGCCCGATACAATGAGCAGTTCTTC. Its protein is CASSHFGRARYNEQFF.

In its sample, this clonotype ranks as large. V and J are TRBV6-5 and TRBJ2-3; 12 bases align to TRBD2. Germline V gives CDR1 MNHEY, CDR2 SVGAGI. Trimming at V came to 4 bases and at J to 6 bases, leaving 5 bases not matched to a gene. The CDR3 length is 15 residues. The CDR3, as DNA: TGTGCCAGCAGTTCGACTAGCGGGAGAGTTGATACGCAGTATTTT. Translation: CASSSTSGRVDTQYF.

This clonotype showed up just a few times. The chain is built from TRBV5-6 and TRBJ2-3; 8 bases are a match to TRBD1. The V segment lost 6 bases and the J segment 2 bases; nucleotides outside the gene matches: 14. Germline V gene lookup returns CDR1 SGHDT and CDR2 YYEEEE. The CDR3 spans 17 residues. Here the CDR3 reads CASTPVQGALITDTQYF. As DNA, the CDR3 is TGTGCCAGCACCCCGGTTCAGGGGGCGCTTATCACAGATACGCAGTATTTT.

This clonotype was seen many times. The genes are TRBV10-3 and TRBJ1-2; D gene uncertain. Per germline, CDR1 ENHRY and CDR2 SYGVKD. V lost 0 bases, J lost 4 bases, and 9 bases lay in between. The CDR3 contains 14 residues. The CDR3 region has the DNA TGTGCCATCAGTGAGTCTCCCAACTCCTATGGCTACACCTTC. It yields the protein CAISESPNSYGYTF.

The table lists this clonotype with a few counts. This chain connects TRBV28 to TRBJ1-5; no clear D. CDR1 is MDHEN and CDR2 is SYDVKM in the germline V gene. The CDR3 is 16 amino acids. The V end lost 8 bases, the J end lost 5 bases, and 22 bases lay between the germline ends. As DNA, the CDR3 is TGTGCCAGCCCCCCGAAGGGATTCCTTCCTTATCAGCCCCAGCATTTT. Its translation is CASPPKGFLPYQPQHF.

The chain joins TRBV7-2 to TRBJ2-5; D call uncertain. V shed 2 bases and J shed 1 base, with 14 bases lying between them. This CDR3 contains 16 residues. Germline V gene data show CDR1 as SGHTA and CDR2 as FQGNSA. CDR3 nucleotide sequence: TGTGCCAGCAGCTTATCGGCAGGAGTGGGCCAAGAGACCCAGTACTTC. It is translated as CASSLSAGVGQETQYF.

The CDR3 loop reads CASSLGDRGLYGYTF. In DNA, the CDR3 is TGTGCCAGCAGCTTAGGGGACAGGGGACTCTATGGCTACACCTTC. The chain uses TRBV7-9 and TRBJ1-2; TRBD1 matches at 10 bases. CDR1 is SEHNR, CDR2 FQNEAQ, per germline (reference sequence). The CDR3 runs 15 residues. Trimming removed 1 base from V and 4 bases from J; junction bases left unmatched: 3.

This clonotype was picked up many times. The V call is TRBV29-1, the J call TRBJ2-7; the match to TRBD1 covers 8 bases. The CDR3 is made up of 15 amino acids. Germline V gene sequence: CDR1 SQVTM, CDR2 ANQGSEA. V shed 4 bases, J shed 2 bases, and the junction held 10 bases outside the gene matches. CDR3 loop: CSVVPGTGSTYEQYF. CDR3 DNA sequence: TGCAGCGTTGTGCCCGGGACAGGATCAACCTACGAGCAGTACTTC.

The chain links TRBV29-1 to TRBJ2-4; D remains unclear. This CDR3 spans 15 amino acids. Germline CDR1 and CDR2: SQVTM and ANQGSEA. The V end lost 6 bases, the J end lost 0 bases, and 15 bases lay between the germline ends. CDR3 in DNA: TGCAGCGTCGAAAAGCTGGGGTCAGCCAAAAACATTCAGTACTTC. This sequence encodes CSVEKLGSAKNIQYF.

This chain joins TRBV10-3 and TRBJ2-7; 7 positions agree with TRBD1. Germline V gene data show CDR1 as ENHRY and CDR2 as SYGVKD. Trimming cost V 2 bases and J 2 bases; bases outside gene matches: 3. There are 14 residues in the CDR3. The CDR3 loop is CAISEPGQAYEQYF. In DNA, the CDR3 is TGTGCCATCAGTGAGCCAGGACAGGCCTACGAGCAGTACTTC.

The chain recombines TRBV12-3 or TRBV12-4 with TRBJ2-1; D unclear. Trimming shortened V by 5 bases and J by 5 bases, and 13 bases separated the two germline ends. CDR3 length equals 14 residues. CDR3 sequence: CASSPGGLDNEQFF. Here the CDR3 DNA reads TGTGCCAGCAGTCCAGGTGGCCTAGACAATGAGCAGTTCTTC.

J is TRBJ2-3 and V is TRBV7-9, with 8 bases lining up with TRBD1. V dropped 3 bases and J dropped 1; count of bases not matched to a gene: 12. The CDR3 contains 18 residues. CDR1 is SEHNR and CDR2 is FQNEAQ in the germline V gene (reference sequence). This CDR3 reads CASSFRRIVTGGTDTQYF. CDR3 in DNA: TGTGCCAGCAGCTTCCGACGAATTGTGACAGGGGGCACAGATACGCAGTATTTT. The entire variable domain, with the rest obtained from reference TRBV7-9 and TRBJ2-3, is as follows: DTGVSQNPRHKITKRGQNVTFRCDPISEHNRLYWYRQTLGQGPEFLTYFQNEAQLEKSRLLSDRFSAERPKGSFSTLEIQRTEQGDSAMYLCASSFRRIVTGGTDTQYFGPGTRLTVL.

There are many counts of this clonotype. The chain joins TRBV11-2 to TRBJ1-1; weak D call: TRBD1 (5 bases). Per the germline V gene, CDR1 is SGHAT and CDR2 is FQNNGV. V lost 5 bases to trimming and J lost 7 bases, with 14 bases between them. This CDR3 is 13 amino acids long. In nucleotides, the CDR3 is TGTGCCAGCAGCCCCCGACAGTCCAATGAAGCTTTCTTT. This sequence encodes CASSPRQSNEAFF.

This clonotype occurred many times. The V and J genes are TRBV29-1 and TRBJ2-7; 7 bases align to TRBD2. With 7 bases clipped from V and 6 bases from J, the junction kept 12 bases outside the gene matches. CDR3 length: 13 amino acids. The germline V gene has CDR1 SQVTM and CDR2 ANQGSEA. The chain's CDR3 is CSAASVWGGEQYF. In nucleotides, the CDR3 is TGCAGCGCTGCTAGCGTATGGGGGGGCGAGCAGTACTTC.

This clonotype was detected many times. V is TRBV12-3 or TRBV12-4 and J is TRBJ2-1, with 9 bases identical to TRBD1. V was clipped by 8 bases and J by 12 bases; unmatched bases: 11. The CDR3 spans 13 residues. The CDR3 region is CASHKGDRVTQFF. CDR3 DNA sequence: TGTGCCAGCCACAAGGGGGACAGGGTAACGCAGTTCTTC.

There are a few counts of this clonotype. The chain employs TRBV29-1 and TRBJ1-1; no definite D call. CDR1 and CDR2 from the germline V gene are SQVTM and ANQGSEA. V lost 4 bases to trimming and J lost 10 bases, with 19 bases between them. The CDR3 runs 13 residues. The CDR3, as DNA: TGCAGCGTTGGAGACGGCCGCTGGGGTTCAGCTTTCTTT. Translated, it gives CSVGDGRWGSAFF.

The chain employs TRBV7-2 and TRBJ2-7; TRBD1 might be the D (6 bases). Germline V lookup: CDR1 SGHTA, CDR2 FQGNSA. The V gene lost 5 bases and the J gene lost 1 base, with 21 bases spanning the gap. The CDR3 sequence is 17 residues long. For the CDR3, the DNA is TGTGCCAGCAGCATCACCCGCAGGGGCGAAGAATCCTACGAGCAGTACTTC. It codes for CASSITRRGEESYEQYF. The complete variable domain, with remaining parts taken from reference TRBV7-2 and TRBJ2-7, reads GAGVSQSPSNKVTEKGKDVELRCDPISGHTALYWYRQSLGQGLEFLIYFQGNSAPDKSGLPSDRFSAERTGGSVSTLTIQRTQQEDSAVYLCASSITRRGEESYEQYFGPGTRLTVT.

This clonotype came up many times. The chain joins TRBV7-8 to TRBJ2-7, with D unresolved. Deletions cut 5 bases from V and 0 bases from J, with 11 bases between. This CDR3 is 14 amino acids long. From germline, CDR1 is SGHVS and CDR2 FQNEAQ. DNA of the CDR3: TGTGCCAGCAGCCCTGTAAGGAGCTCCTACGAGCAGTACTTC. This sequence encodes CASSPVRSSYEQYF. The entire variable domain, with the rest obtained from reference TRBV7-8 and TRBJ2-7, is as follows: GAGVSQSPRYKVAKRGQDVALRCDPISGHVSLFWYQQALGQGPEFLTYFQNEAQLDKSGLPSDRFFAERPEGSVSTLKIQRTQQEDSAVYLCASSPVRSSYEQYFGPGTRLTVT.

A word on this clonotype: The junction departs from germline at one end; a sequencing error may be responsible. The rearrangement links TRBV7-8 to TRBJ2-1, with 13 bases aligning to TRBD2. From germline, CDR1 is SGHVS and CDR2 FQNEAQ. This CDR3 comprises 18 residues. The CDR3 reads CASSLAGTSGISFNEQFF. The CDR3 DNA is TGTGCCAGCAGCTTAGCGGGGACTAGCGGGATTTCCTTCAATGAGCAGTTCTTC. The variable domain in full, completed from reference TRBV7-8 and TRBJ2-1, reads GAGVSQSPRYKVAKRGQDVALRCDPISGHVSLFWYQQALGQGPEFLTYFQNEAQLDKSGLPSDRFFAERPEGSVSTLKIQRTQQEDSAVYLCASSLAGTSGISFNEQFFGPGTRLTVL.

This clonotype is judged medium-sized. V and J are TRBV27 and TRBJ1-1; D is possibly TRBD1 (5 bases). The CDR3 is 16 amino acids. Germline V gene sequence: CDR1 MNHEY, CDR2 SMNVEV (reference sequence). Trimming stripped 2 bases from V and 0 bases from J, with 13 bases between. The CDR3 region is CASSLLGGGLNTEAFF. For the CDR3, the DNA is TGTGCCAGCAGTTTACTGGGGGGAGGGTTGAACACTGAAGCTTTCTTT.